These 18 T cell receptor beta chains were sequenced from one sample in a study of T cells in Graves' hyperthyroidism and ophthalmopathy. TCR beta CDR3 regions were amplified from RNA transcripts. HTBI primers were employed in a first-round RT-PCR of the TCR CDR3. Each CDR3 protein gets one entry after TCRdb re-called the multiplex PCR reads with MiXCR. The data contain more than 300,000 distinct CDR3 sequences, roughly 13% of them seen just once; the ten biggest clones take up 9.2%. Sequenced material: blood. The receptors here all came from a woman aged 18-35 years with Graves' hyperthyroidism.

The chain combines TRBV7-9 with TRBJ1-1; weak D call: TRBD1 (6 bases). CDR1 and CDR2 (germline): SEHNR, FQNEAQ (reference sequence). The V and J ends lost 6 bases and 0 bases respectively, with 29 bases between them. This CDR3 has 20 residues. In DNA, the CDR3 is TGTGCCAGCAGGCCTCGGGGGTATGGACAGAAACAAAACATGAACACTGAAGCTTTCTTT. Amino acids: CASRPRGYGQKQNMNTEAFF.

The chain recombines TRBV5-4 with TRBJ2-1; unclear D gene. This CDR3 contains 15 residues. Trimming took 4 bases from V and 0 from J, leaving 11 bases between them. Germline CDR1 and CDR2: SGHNT and YYREEE (reference sequence). The CDR3 spells CASSPTVSSYNEQFF. The DNA of the CDR3 is TGTGCCAGCAGCCCGACTGTTAGCTCCTACAATGAGCAGTTCTTC. The full variable domain, completed using reference TRBV5-4 and TRBJ2-1, is ETGVTQSPTHLIKTRGQQVTLRCSSQSGHNTVSWYQQALGQGPQFIFQYYREEENGRGNFPPRFSGLQFPNYSSELNVNALELDDSALYLCASSPTVSSYNEQFFGPGTRLTVL.

The rearrangement links TRBV5-1 to TRBJ1-6, with TRBD1 matching over 12 bases. The ends lost 4 bases at V and 0 bases at J; junction bases unmatched: 11. The CDR3 consists of 20 residues. Germline assignment: CDR1 SGHRS and CDR2 YFSETQ. The CDR3 loop is CASSPRDRGRLSSYNSPLHF. In DNA, the CDR3 is TGCGCCAGCAGCCCCCGGGACAGGGGGCGACTAAGCTCCTATAATTCACCCCTCCACTTT.

This clonotype was observed many times. The CDR3 nucleotides are TGTGCCAGCAGGTCACAAGGGACAGTAGGTCAGCCCCAGCATTTT. Protein: CASRSQGTVGQPQHF. This chain joins TRBV27 and TRBJ1-5; TRBD1 agrees at 7 bases. Germline lookup yields CDR1 MNHEY and CDR2 SMNVEV (reference sequence). V was clipped by 6 bases and J by 6 bases; unmatched bases: 11. The CDR3 spans 15 residues.

The J gene is TRBJ2-2, the V gene TRBV7-2, with TRBD1 matching over 9 bases. In germline, CDR1 is SGHTA, CDR2 FQGNSA. CDR3 length: 16 amino acids. Trimming at V came to 5 bases and at J to 4 bases, leaving 8 bases not matched to a gene. CDR3 bases: TGTGCCAGCAGCCCGGGACAGGGATTGGGCACCGGGGAGCTGTTTTTT. It is translated as CASSPGQGLGTGELFF.

In its sample, this clonotype was seen many times. The rearrangement links TRBV20-1 to TRBJ2-2; TRBD2 agrees at 7 bases. This CDR3 has 15 amino acids. Germline CDR1 reads DFQATT; CDR2 reads SNEGSKA (reference sequence). Trimming took 4 bases from V and 6 from J; bases not matched to a gene: 11. The CDR3 reads CSATVPGRIPGELFF. The CDR3 nucleotides are TGCAGTGCTACCGTCCCCGGGAGGATTCCCGGGGAGCTGTTTTTT.

This clonotype was recorded a few times. CDR3 amino acids: CASSQGAEEETDTQYF. CDR3 nucleotides: TGCGCCAGCAGCCAAGGGGCGGAAGAGGAGACAGATACGCAGTATTTT. The chain carries TRBV4-3 and TRBJ2-3; D remains unclear. This CDR3 is 16 amino acids long. Trimming shortened V by 1 base and J by 3 bases, and 14 bases separated the two germline ends. Germline loops: CDR1 LGHNA, CDR2 YSLEER.

There are many counts of this clonotype. The V gene is TRBV15, the J gene TRBJ1-4; no clear D gene. Germline V gene data show CDR1 as LNHNV and CDR2 as YYDKDF (reference sequence). The CDR3 is made up of 14 amino acids. Trimming stripped 0 bases from V and 6 bases from J, with 8 bases between. The CDR3 DNA is TGTGCCACCAGCAGAGACCCTCGGGATGAAAAACTGTTTTTT. As protein: CATSRDPRDEKLFF.

This clonotype was counted at least ten times. The V gene is TRBV9, the J gene TRBJ2-2; TRBD2 aligns across 8 bases. Germline CDR1 SGDLS, CDR2 YYNGEE. This CDR3 spans 15 amino acids. V was clipped by 3 bases and J by 3 bases; unmatched bases: 4. CDR3 region: CASSGTSGDTGELFF. The CDR3 DNA follows: TGTGCCAGCAGCGGTACTAGCGGTGACACCGGGGAGCTGTTTTTT.

This clonotype was picked up many times. V and J are TRBV27 and TRBJ2-2; D unclear. Germline loops: CDR1 MNHEY, CDR2 SMNVEV (reference sequence). The CDR3 is 14 residues long. V lost 3 bases to trimming and J lost 2 bases, with 7 bases between them. CDR3 sequence: CASSLHGNTGELFF. CDR3 DNA sequence: TGTGCCAGCAGTTTGCACGGAAACACCGGGGAGCTGTTTTTT.

This clonotype was recorded many times. The rearrangement uses TRBV7-9 and TRBJ1-6; D is unresolved. CDR3 length: 16 residues. Trimming pared 5 bases from V and 7 bases from J, leaving 18 bases between. Per germline, CDR1 SEHNR and CDR2 FQNEAQ (reference sequence). The CDR3 DNA reads as TGTGCCAGCAGCGAGACTCGGAAGGGAAGGAATTCACCCCTCCACTTT. It translates to CASSETRKGRNSPLHF.

The chain uses TRBV6-1 and TRBJ2-2; 7 positions match TRBD1. Germline V lookup: CDR1 MNHNS, CDR2 SASEGT. Trimming at V came to 5 bases and at J to 2 bases, leaving 17 bases not matched to a gene. CDR3 length: 19 amino acids. CDR3 in DNA: TGTGCCAGCAGTTTCTTTCCTCCCTCCGGGACAGCTAACACCGGGGAGCTGTTTTTT. This gives the protein CASSFFPPSGTANTGELFF.

This rearrangement joins TRBV5-6 to TRBJ2-1, with a tentative D call TRBD1 (6 bases). Per the germline V gene, CDR1 is SGHDT and CDR2 is YYEEEE. There are 15 residues in the CDR3. V lost 2 bases to trimming and J lost 4 bases, with 13 bases between them. In nucleotides, the CDR3 is TGTGCCAGCAGCTTTACAGGGTCGCGGTACAATGAGCAGTTCTTC. This translates into CASSFTGSRYNEQFF.

V usage is TRBV20-1 and J usage is TRBJ2-1; 11 bases fit TRBD2. V lost 6 bases to trimming and J lost 13 bases; unmatched junction nucleotides: 8. Germline-derived CDR1 and CDR2 are DFQATT and SNEGSKA (reference sequence). The CDR3 is made up of 12 amino acids. The chain's CDR3 is CSADLAGGHQFF. Written as DNA, the CDR3 is TGCAGTGCGGATCTAGCGGGAGGTCATCAGTTCTTC.

This clonotype was seen ten or more times. CDR3 DNA sequence: TGTGCCAGCAGCCGCTCGGGAGCCGCGAGTTCCTACGAGCAGTACTTC. Protein: CASSRSGAASSYEQYF. The V gene is TRBV7-2, the J gene TRBJ2-7; TRBD2 might be the D (6 bases). V lost 5 bases, J lost 1 base, and 18 bases lay in between. Germline V CDR1 and CDR2: SGHTA, FQGNSA. The CDR3 is 16 amino acids.

As for this clonotype: The junction departs from germline at one end; a sequencing error may be responsible. V gene TRBV12-3 or TRBV12-4 combines with J gene TRBJ1-4; TRBD1 is a possible D gene (6 bases). The CDR3 spans 14 residues. The CDR3 loop is CASNLGGGNEKLFF. The CDR3 coding sequence is TGTGCCAGCAATTTAGGGGGGGGTAATGAAAAACTGTTTTTT.

The chain uses TRBV7-9 and TRBJ1-3; D call uncertain. The germline V gene has CDR1 SEHNR and CDR2 FQNEAQ (reference sequence). The CDR3 covers 14 residues. Trimming removed 7 bases at V and 0 bases at J, with 10 bases between. The CDR3 sequence: CASKDAASGNTIYF. The DNA for the CDR3 is TGTGCCAGCAAGGACGCCGCCTCTGGAAACACCATATATTTT.

This chain uses TRBV7-9 with TRBJ1-4, with 9 nucleotides matching TRBD1. Germline trimming cut 7 bases from V and 7 bases from J; bases unmatched to any gene: 7. This CDR3 has 14 amino acids. Germline CDR1 is SEHNR and CDR2 is FQNEAQ (reference sequence). CDR3 DNA: TGTGCCAGCAAAAGACAGGGGGGGGGTGAAAAACTGTTTTTT. Protein product: CASKRQGGGEKLFF.